This TCR beta chain was identified during a study of blood T cell repertoires in COVID-19. As for the study in general: The cDNA or gDNA used as material had been derived from T cells, B-cell-depleted T cells, or PBMCs.

Germline lookup yields CDR1 DFQATT and CDR2 SNEGSKA (reference sequence). CDR3 size: 11 residues. The junction had 4 bases not matched to a gene; V was cut back by 6 bases and J by 6 bases. As originally analysed: How many nucleated cells were present was estimated from reference gene primer amplification. Data came from immunoSEQ multiplex PCR; TCRdb stores just in-frame clones and leaves some out. Clone size and V and J calls were adopted from that table, with D and trimming inferred from the DNA. The table lists 100,000 to 140,000 clones, more than 70% of them singletons, with about 4% in the top ten.

This sequence joins TRBV20-1 and TRBJ2-7; 8 positions agree with TRBD2. Sample: peripheral blood. This receptor was taken from a human donor in a cohort sampled during active COVID-19. This CDR3 is CSARLASEQYF. The CDR3 DNA sequence: TGCAGTGCACGACTAGCGAGCGAGCAGTACTTC.